The present T cell receptor (beta chain) was sequenced within a study of human T cells and chemical hapten exposure. On the study more broadly: Slight differences in pooled library volume were the main source of varying TCR yields across samples.

Concerning this clonotype: Its antigen is as yet unknown.

Study results and limitations: Sensitizing to DPC left TCRs with a frequency above 1 in 1000 unaltered.

TCRdb analysed the 5' RACE reads with MiXCR anew, one entry per CDR3 protein. Here the sample spans tens of thousands of distinct CDR3 sequences, approximately 7.7% being singletons. This CDR3 is 13 amino acids long. Trimming pared 6 bases from V and 3 bases from J, leaving 8 bases between. CDR1 is SNHLY and CDR2 is FYNNEI in the germline V gene. Unfractionated whole blood yielded the extracted total RNA. This clonotype was obtained from a male donor in good health. J is TRBJ2-2 and V is TRBV2; no firm D call. The CDR3 DNA sequence: TGTGCCAGCAGCGCCCGGTACACCGGGGAGCTGTTTTTT. It specifies CASSARYTGELFF.